This T cell receptor beta chain emerged from a study of STAT5B mutations in CD4+ large granular lymphocyte leukemia. This CDR3 is 13 amino acids long. The germline V gene has CDR1 MNHEY and CDR2 SMNVEV (reference sequence). The trim removed 2 bases at V and 11 bases at J, leaving 6 bases unmatched. Sequencing was performed with immunoSEQ multiplex PCR; in TCRdb, only in-frame clones are kept and a portion is missing. The data hold 30,000 to 35,000 clones, with roughly 79% observed a single time. The sequenced material came from CD4+ T cells from blood buffy coats. The V gene is TRBV27, the J gene TRBJ2-1; TRBD2 aligns across 7 bases. The sequence was collected from a human donor in good health. The CDR3 protein is CASSLSPREKQFF. The CDR3 DNA reads as TGTGCCAGCAGTTTAAGTCCGCGGGAGAAGCAGTTCTTC.